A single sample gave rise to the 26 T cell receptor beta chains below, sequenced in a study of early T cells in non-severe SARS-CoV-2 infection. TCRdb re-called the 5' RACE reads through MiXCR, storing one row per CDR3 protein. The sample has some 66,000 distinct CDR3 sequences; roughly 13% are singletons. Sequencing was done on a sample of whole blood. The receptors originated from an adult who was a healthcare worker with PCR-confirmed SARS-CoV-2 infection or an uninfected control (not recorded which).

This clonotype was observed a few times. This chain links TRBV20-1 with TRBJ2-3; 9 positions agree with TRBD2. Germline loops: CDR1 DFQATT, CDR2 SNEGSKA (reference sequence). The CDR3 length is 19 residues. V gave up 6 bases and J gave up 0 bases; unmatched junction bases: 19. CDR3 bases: TGCAGTGCGCTAGGGCGGGGTAGCGGGAGTCGCGCTAGCACAGATACGCAGTATTTT. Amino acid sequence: CSALGRGSGSRASTDTQYF.

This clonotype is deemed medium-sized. As DNA, the CDR3 is TGCAGCGTTGCCCATCCGGGACAGGGCGATGGCTACACCTTC. Its protein is CSVAHPGQGDGYTF. The genes are TRBV29-1 and TRBJ1-2, with 9 nucleotides matching TRBD1. With 4 bases clipped from V and 6 bases from J, the junction kept 9 bases outside the gene matches. Germline V lookup: CDR1 SQVTM, CDR2 ANQGSEA. This CDR3 comprises 14 residues.

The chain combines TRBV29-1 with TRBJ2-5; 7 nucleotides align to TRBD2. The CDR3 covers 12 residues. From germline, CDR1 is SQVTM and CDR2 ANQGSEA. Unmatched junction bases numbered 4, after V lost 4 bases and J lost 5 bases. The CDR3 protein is CSVGGRAETQYF. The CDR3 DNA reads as TGCAGCGTTGGAGGGAGGGCCGAGACCCAGTACTTC.

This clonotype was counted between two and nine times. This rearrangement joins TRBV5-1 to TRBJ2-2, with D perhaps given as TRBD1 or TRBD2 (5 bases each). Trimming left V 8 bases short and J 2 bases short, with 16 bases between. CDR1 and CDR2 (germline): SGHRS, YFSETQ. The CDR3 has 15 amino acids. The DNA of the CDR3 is TGCGCCAGGCCTTGGGGACGGAACAACACCGGGGAGCTGTTTTTT. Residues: CARPWGRNNTGELFF. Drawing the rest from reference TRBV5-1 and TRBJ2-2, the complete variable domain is KAGVTQTPRYLIKTRGQQVTLSCSPISGHRSVSWYQQTPGQGLQFLFEYFSETQRNKGNFPGRFSGRQFSNSRSEMNVSTLELGDSALYLCARPWGRNNTGELFFGEGSRLTVL.

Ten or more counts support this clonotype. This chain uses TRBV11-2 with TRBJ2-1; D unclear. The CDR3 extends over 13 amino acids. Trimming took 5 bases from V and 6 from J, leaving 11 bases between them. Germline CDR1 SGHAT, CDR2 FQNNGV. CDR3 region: CASSPQRGNEQFF. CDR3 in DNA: TGTGCCAGCAGCCCCCAACGAGGCAATGAGCAGTTCTTC.

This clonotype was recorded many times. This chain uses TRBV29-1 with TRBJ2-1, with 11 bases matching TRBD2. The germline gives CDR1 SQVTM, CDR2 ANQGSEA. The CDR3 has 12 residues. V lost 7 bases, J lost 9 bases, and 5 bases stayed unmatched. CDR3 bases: TGCAGCGGGGGACTAGCGGAGGGTGAGCAGTTCTTC. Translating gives CSGGLAEGEQFF.

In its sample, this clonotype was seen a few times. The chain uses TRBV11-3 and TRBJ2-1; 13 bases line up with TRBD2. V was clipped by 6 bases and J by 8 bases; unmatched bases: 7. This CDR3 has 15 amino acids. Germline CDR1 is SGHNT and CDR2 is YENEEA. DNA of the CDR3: TGTGCCAGCAGTCGGACTAGCGGGAGTTTCGATGAGCAGTTCTTC. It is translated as CASSRTSGSFDEQFF. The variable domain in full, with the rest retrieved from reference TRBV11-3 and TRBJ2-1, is EAGVVQSPRYKIIEKKQPVAFWCNPISGHNTLYWYLQNLGQGPELLIRYENEEAVDDSQLPKDRFSAERLKGVDSTLKIQPAELGDSAVYLCASSRTSGSFDEQFFGPGTRLTVL.

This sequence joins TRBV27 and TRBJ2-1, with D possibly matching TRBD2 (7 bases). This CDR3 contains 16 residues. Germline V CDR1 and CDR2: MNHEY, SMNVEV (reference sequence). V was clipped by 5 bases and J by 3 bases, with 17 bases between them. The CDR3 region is CASSGRGGGYYNEQFF. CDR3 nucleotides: TGTGCCAGCAGTGGGAGGGGAGGGGGATACTACAATGAGCAGTTCTTC.

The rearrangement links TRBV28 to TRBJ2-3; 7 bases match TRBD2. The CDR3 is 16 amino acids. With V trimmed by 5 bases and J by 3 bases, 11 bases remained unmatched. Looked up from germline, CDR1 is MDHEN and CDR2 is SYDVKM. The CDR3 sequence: CASSNFVGGRTDTQYF. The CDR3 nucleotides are TGTGCCAGCAGTAACTTCGTTGGCGGGAGAACAGATACGCAGTATTTT. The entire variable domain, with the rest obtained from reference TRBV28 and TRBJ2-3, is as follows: DVKVTQSSRYLVKRTGEKVFLECVQDMDHENMFWYRQDPGLGLRLIYFSYDVKMKEKGDIPEGYSVSREKKERFSLILESASTNQTSMYLCASSNFVGGRTDTQYFGPGTRLTVL.

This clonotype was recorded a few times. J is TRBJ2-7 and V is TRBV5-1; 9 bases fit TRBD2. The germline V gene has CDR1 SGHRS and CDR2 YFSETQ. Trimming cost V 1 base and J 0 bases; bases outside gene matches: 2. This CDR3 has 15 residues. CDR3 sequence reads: CASSLTSGPSYEQYF. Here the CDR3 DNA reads TGCGCCAGCAGCTTGACTAGCGGGCCCTCCTACGAGCAGTACTTC.

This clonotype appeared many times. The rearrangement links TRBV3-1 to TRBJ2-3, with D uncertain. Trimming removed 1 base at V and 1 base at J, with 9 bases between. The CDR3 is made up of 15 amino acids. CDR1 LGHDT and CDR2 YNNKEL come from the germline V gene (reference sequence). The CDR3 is CASSQAGVGTDTQYF. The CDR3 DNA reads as TGTGCCAGCAGCCAAGCTGGAGTCGGCACAGATACGCAGTATTTT.

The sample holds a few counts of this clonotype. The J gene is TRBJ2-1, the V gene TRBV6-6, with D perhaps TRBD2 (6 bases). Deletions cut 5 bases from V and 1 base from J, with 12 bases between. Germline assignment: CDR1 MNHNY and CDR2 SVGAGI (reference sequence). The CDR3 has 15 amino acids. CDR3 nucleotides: TGTGCCAGCAGTACGGGAGCGGTGTCCTACAATGAGCAGTTCTTC. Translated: CASSTGAVSYNEQFF.

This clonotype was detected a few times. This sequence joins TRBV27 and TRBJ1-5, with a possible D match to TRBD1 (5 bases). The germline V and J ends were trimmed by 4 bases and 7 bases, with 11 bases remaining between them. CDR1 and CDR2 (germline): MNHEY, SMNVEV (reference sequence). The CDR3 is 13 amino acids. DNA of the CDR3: TGTGCCAGCAGTTCCAGAGGGGACCAGCCCCAGCATTTT. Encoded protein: CASSSRGDQPQHF.

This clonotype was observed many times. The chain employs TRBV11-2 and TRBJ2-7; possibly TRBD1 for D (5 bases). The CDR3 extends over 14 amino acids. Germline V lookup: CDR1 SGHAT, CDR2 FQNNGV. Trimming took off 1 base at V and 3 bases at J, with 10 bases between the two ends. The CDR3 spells CASSLVAGIYEQYF. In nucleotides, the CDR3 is TGTGCCAGCAGCTTAGTGGCAGGGATCTACGAGCAGTACTTC.

This CDR3 reads CASSLKDSNTGELFF. The CDR3, as DNA: TGTGCCAGCAGCCTTAAGGACAGCAACACCGGGGAGCTGTTTTTT. V usage is TRBV9 and J usage is TRBJ2-2; perhaps TRBD1 as D (6 bases). With 4 bases removed from V and 2 bases from J, the gap between germline ends came to 12 bases. Germline assignment: CDR1 SGDLS and CDR2 YYNGEE. The CDR3 has 15 residues.

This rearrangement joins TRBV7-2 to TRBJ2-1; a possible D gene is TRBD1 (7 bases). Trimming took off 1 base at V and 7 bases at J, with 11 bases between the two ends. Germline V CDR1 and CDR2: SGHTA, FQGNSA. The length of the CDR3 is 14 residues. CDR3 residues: CASSLGRGRNEQFF. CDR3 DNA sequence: TGTGCCAGCAGCTTAGGCAGGGGGAGGAATGAGCAGTTCTTC.

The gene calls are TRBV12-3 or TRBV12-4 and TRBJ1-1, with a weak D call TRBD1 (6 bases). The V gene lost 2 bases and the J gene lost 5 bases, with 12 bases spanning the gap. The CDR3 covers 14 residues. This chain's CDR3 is CASSLKGVRTEAFF. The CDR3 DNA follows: TGTGCCAGCAGTTTAAAGGGGGTAAGGACTGAAGCTTTCTTT.

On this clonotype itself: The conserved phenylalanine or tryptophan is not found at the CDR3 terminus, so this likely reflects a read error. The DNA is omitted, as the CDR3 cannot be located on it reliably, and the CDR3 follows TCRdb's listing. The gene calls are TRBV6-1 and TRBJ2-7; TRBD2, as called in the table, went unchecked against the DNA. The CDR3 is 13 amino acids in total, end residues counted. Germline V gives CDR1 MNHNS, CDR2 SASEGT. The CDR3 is CASSDLYGARTTL.

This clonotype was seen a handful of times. The CDR3, as DNA: TGTGCCAGCAGTTTAATTACCTCACCGCAGGTGGGGGAGCTGTTTTTT. Its translation is CASSLITSPQVGELFF. The J gene is TRBJ2-2, the V gene TRBV28; no clear D. The CDR3 contains 16 residues. Germline loops: CDR1 MDHEN, CDR2 SYDVKM. V was shortened by 2 bases and J by 8 bases, with 18 bases between the two germline ends.

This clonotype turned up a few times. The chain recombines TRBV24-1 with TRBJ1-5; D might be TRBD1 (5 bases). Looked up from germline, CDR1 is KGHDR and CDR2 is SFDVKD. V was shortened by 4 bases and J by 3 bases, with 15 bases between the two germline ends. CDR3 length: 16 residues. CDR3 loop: CATSDPTRGDNQPQHF. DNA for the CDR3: TGTGCCACCAGTGACCCAACGAGGGGAGACAATCAGCCCCAGCATTTT.

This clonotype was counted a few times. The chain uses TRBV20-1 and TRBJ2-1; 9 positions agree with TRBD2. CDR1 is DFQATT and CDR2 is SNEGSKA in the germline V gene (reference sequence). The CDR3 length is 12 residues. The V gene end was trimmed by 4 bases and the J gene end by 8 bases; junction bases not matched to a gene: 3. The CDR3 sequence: CSAIAGEDEQFF. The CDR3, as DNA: TGCAGTGCTATAGCGGGAGAAGATGAGCAGTTCTTC.

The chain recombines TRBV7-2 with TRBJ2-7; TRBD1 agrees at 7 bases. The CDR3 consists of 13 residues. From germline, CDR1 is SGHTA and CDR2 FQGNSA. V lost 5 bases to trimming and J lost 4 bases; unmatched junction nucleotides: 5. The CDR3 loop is CASSQTGFYEQYF. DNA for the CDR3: TGTGCCAGCAGCCAGACAGGGTTTTACGAGCAGTACTTC.

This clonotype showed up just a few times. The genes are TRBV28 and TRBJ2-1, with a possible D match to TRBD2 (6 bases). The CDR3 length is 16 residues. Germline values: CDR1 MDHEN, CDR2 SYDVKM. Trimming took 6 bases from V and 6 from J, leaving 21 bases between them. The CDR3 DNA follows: TGTGCCAGCAGCTCCCCGGGCGGGACGGAGGGCAATGAGCAGTTCTTC. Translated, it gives CASSSPGGTEGNEQFF.

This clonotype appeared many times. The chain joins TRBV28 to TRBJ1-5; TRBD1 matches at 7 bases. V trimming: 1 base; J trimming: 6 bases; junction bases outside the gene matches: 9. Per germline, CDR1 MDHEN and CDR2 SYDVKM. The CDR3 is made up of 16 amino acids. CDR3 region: CASSLLQGVEGQPQHF. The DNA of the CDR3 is TGTGCCAGCAGTTTATTGCAGGGGGTTGAGGGTCAGCCCCAGCATTTT.

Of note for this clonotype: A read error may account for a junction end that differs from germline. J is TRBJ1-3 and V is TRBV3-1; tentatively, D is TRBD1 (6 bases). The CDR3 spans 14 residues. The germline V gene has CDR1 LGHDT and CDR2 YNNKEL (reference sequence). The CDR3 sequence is CASTRDTPGSTIYF. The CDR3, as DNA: TGTGCCAGCACCCGGGACACCCCAGGAAGCACCATATATTTT.

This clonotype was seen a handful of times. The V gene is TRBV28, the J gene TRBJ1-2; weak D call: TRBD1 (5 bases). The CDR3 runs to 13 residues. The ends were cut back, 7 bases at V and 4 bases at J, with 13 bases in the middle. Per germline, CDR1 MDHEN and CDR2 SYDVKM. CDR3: CASTRIGGYGYTF. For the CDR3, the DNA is TGTGCCAGCACCAGAATCGGGGGCTATGGCTACACCTTC.